Sequencing of this TCR beta chain was carried out in a study of technical replicates of blood from a handful of donors. Assay: immunoSEQ multiplex PCR; the TCRdb copy retains only in-frame clones and omits some. The sample includes about 9,400 clones, around 92% of them seen just once. With 7 bases removed from V and 7 bases from J, the gap between germline ends came to 19 bases. This CDR3 comprises 14 residues. Germline V CDR1 and CDR2: SEHNR, FQNEAQ (reference sequence). The chain uses TRBV7-9 and TRBJ1-1, with D tentatively TRBD1 (6 bases). The clonotype comes from a human donor in good health. Source material: PBMCs. DNA of the CDR3: TGTGCCAGCATCGAGACAGGACCTTCCCTTGAAGCTTTCTTT. Translated, it gives CASIETGPSLEAFF.